The 32 T cell receptor beta chains below come from one sample, sequenced in a study of cytomegalovirus exposure and HLA in healthy donors. The PCR used 60 Vbeta and 13 Jbeta primers. The protocol was immunoSEQ multiplex PCR, while the TCRdb copy is restricted to in-frame clones and leaves out a portion. Altogether roughly 100,000 clones are present, about 76% being singletons, with the ten largest covering about 7%. Material for sequencing was PBMCs. The origin of the receptors is a middle-aged man in good health and CMV-seropositive.

The CDR3 sequence: CASSGRTGTDTQYF. In DNA, the CDR3 is TGTGCCAGCAGTGGGAGGACAGGGACAGATACGCAGTATTTT. This chain links TRBV6-1 with TRBJ2-3; 8 bases align to TRBD1. This CDR3 has 14 amino acids. Losses at the gene ends were 4 bases for V and 3 bases for J; bases not matched to a gene: 3. Germline CDR1 MNHNS, CDR2 SASEGT.

The chain is built from TRBV7-8 and TRBJ2-1, with 9 bases identical to TRBD1. The CDR3 spans 15 residues. Germline CDR1 reads SGHVS; CDR2 reads FQNEAQ. V was clipped by 6 bases and J by 2 bases; unmatched bases: 5. The CDR3 coding sequence is TGTGCCAGCAGGCAAGACAGGGGGGCCTACAATGAGCAGTTCTTC. Protein: CASRQDRGAYNEQFF.

The genes are TRBV2 and TRBJ2-5; no definite D call. Trimming left V 7 bases short and J 3 bases short, with 9 bases between. The CDR3 sequence is 12 residues long. Germline CDR1 reads SNHLY; CDR2 reads FYNNEI. The CDR3 DNA sequence: TGTGCCAGCATTGATAGCAAAGAGACCCAGTACTTC. Amino acid sequence: CASIDSKETQYF. Drawing the rest from reference TRBV2 and TRBJ2-5, the complete variable domain is EPEVTQTPSHQVTQMGQEVILRCVPISNHLYFYWYRQILGQKVEFLVSFYNNEISEKSEIFDDQFSVERPDGSNFTLKIRSTKLEDSAMYFCASIDSKETQYFGPGTRLLVL.

The chain carries TRBV25-1 and TRBJ1-2, with D perhaps TRBD1 (6 bases). This CDR3 is built from 12 residues. Looked up from germline, CDR1 is MGHDK and CDR2 is SYGVNS. The V end was cut by 4 bases, the J end by 6 bases, with 9 bases between. The CDR3 DNA is TGTGCCAGCAGTGTGGGGGCTAATGGCTACACCTTC. Protein product: CASSVGANGYTF.

V gene TRBV19 combines with J gene TRBJ1-5, with no clear D. The CDR3 spans 12 residues. Germline V gene data show CDR1 as LNHDA and CDR2 as SQIVND (reference sequence). V gave up 9 bases and J gave up 4 bases, with 10 bases separating them. The CDR3 nucleotides read TGTGCCAGCATGACTTTAAATCAGCCCCAGCATTTT. Protein: CASMTLNQPQHF.

This clone was observed a handful of times. The chain combines TRBV12-5 with TRBJ2-7, with D perhaps TRBD2 (5 bases). Germline loops: CDR1 LGHNT, CDR2 FRNRAP. The V end lost 0 bases, the J end lost 2 bases, and 14 bases lay between the germline ends. This CDR3 contains 16 residues. The CDR3 DNA is TGTGCTAGTGGTTTGGTACTCCGGGGAGTCCCCTACGAGCAGTACTTC. As protein: CASGLVLRGVPYEQYF.

The chain couples TRBV5-4 to TRBJ1-2, with a tentative D call TRBD1 (5 bases). Germline V gene sequence: CDR1 SGHNT, CDR2 YYREEE (reference sequence). The CDR3 runs 15 residues. V lost 2 bases to trimming and J lost 10 bases, with 21 bases between them. CDR3 sequence: CASSLGVGNIGDYTF. DNA of the CDR3: TGTGCCAGCAGCTTAGGGGTTGGCAACATCGGTGACTACACCTTC.

The CDR3 DNA is TGTGCCAGCAGCTCGGGACAGGGGGCAGGTACGCAGTATTTT. Protein sequence: CASSSGQGAGTQYF. J is TRBJ2-3 and V is TRBV11-2; 12 nucleotides align to TRBD1. After removal of 4 bases from V and 8 bases from J, the junction contained 4 bases not matched to a gene. The CDR3 runs to 14 residues. Germline V gives CDR1 SGHAT, CDR2 FQNNGV.

The rearrangement joins TRBV2 to TRBJ2-3; 7 nucleotides match TRBD2. The V gene's germline CDR1 is SNHLY and CDR2 FYNNEI. After removal of 6 bases from V and 3 bases from J, the junction contained 3 bases not matched to a gene. The CDR3 has 13 amino acids. The CDR3 is CASRRTRTDTQYF. As DNA, the CDR3 is TGTGCCAGCAGGCGGACTAGGACAGATACGCAGTATTTT.

This clone was seen once. The chain combines TRBV7-2 with TRBJ2-6; 8 bases match TRBD1. Germline CDR1 reads SGHTA; CDR2 reads FQGNSA. Trimming took 3 bases from V and 1 from J; bases not matched to a gene: 8. The CDR3 loop spans 18 amino acids. DNA for the CDR3: TGTGCCAGCAGCTTCGGGCGTCAGGGGGCGTCTGGGGCCAACGTCCTGACTTTC. Its protein product is CASSFGRQGASGANVLTF.

This chain uses TRBV4-1 with TRBJ2-2, with 8 nucleotides matching TRBD2. The V gene end was trimmed by 8 bases and the J gene end by 9 bases; junction bases not matched to a gene: 11. This CDR3 comprises 14 residues. The germline CDR1 and CDR2 sequences are MGHRA and YSYEKL. CDR3 sequence reads: CASGEGWTSRELFF. For the CDR3, the DNA is TGCGCCAGCGGCGAAGGGTGGACTAGCAGGGAGCTGTTTTTT.

This clone has a handful of counts. The chain uses TRBV5-8 and TRBJ2-1; D uncertain. The CDR3 contains 12 residues. Germline-derived CDR1 and CDR2 are SGHTS and YDEGEE. With 2 bases removed from V and 5 bases from J, the gap between germline ends came to 5 bases. The CDR3 DNA reads TGTGCCAGCAGCTTTGGAGACAATGAGCAGTTCTTC. Its protein is CASSFGDNEQFF.

In this sample, this clone turned up a few times. This chain uses TRBV10-3 with TRBJ2-1; 10 positions match TRBD1. The V gene end was trimmed by 6 bases and the J gene end by 0 bases; junction bases not matched to a gene: 2. The CDR3 contains 15 residues. Germline assignment: CDR1 ENHRY and CDR2 SYGVKD. The CDR3 is CAIRGTGDSYNEQFF. Written as DNA, the CDR3 is TGTGCCATCAGGGGGACAGGGGACTCCTACAATGAGCAGTTCTTC.

This chain links TRBV4-2 with TRBJ2-2, with 7 bases lining up with TRBD1. This CDR3 contains 16 residues. Per the germline V gene, CDR1 is LGHNA and CDR2 is YNFKEQ. V shed 3 bases and J 5 bases; nucleotides not matched to a gene: 9. The CDR3 is CASSQEGGAMTGELFF. CDR3 nucleotides: TGTGCCAGCAGCCAGGAAGGGGGCGCGATGACCGGGGAGCTGTTTTTT.

The V call is TRBV6-1, the J call TRBJ1-4; a weak D match, TRBD1 (5 bases). Germline V gene sequence: CDR1 MNHNS, CDR2 SASEGT. Trimming removed 8 bases at V and 0 bases at J, with 10 bases between. The CDR3 consists of 14 residues. The CDR3 sequence: CASGRGTTNEKLFF. CDR3 nucleotides: TGTGCCAGCGGGAGGGGAACAACTAATGAAAAACTGTTTTTT.

The CDR3 bases are TGCGCCAGCAGCCAAGATCCCATGAGTACAGGGAACAATCAGCCCCAGCATTTT. This codes for CASSQDPMSTGNNQPQHF. The chain uses TRBV4-3 and TRBJ1-5; D might be TRBD1 (6 bases). The CDR3 totals 18 residues. Trimming cost V 0 bases and J 3 bases, with 18 bases left between them. Germline values: CDR1 LGHNA, CDR2 YSLEER.

The chain is built from TRBV27 and TRBJ2-1; TRBD1 matches at 9 bases. From germline, CDR1 is MNHEY and CDR2 SMNVEV (reference sequence). The CDR3 loop spans 14 amino acids. Unmatched junction bases numbered 6, after V lost 3 bases and J lost 9 bases. The CDR3 DNA reads TGTGCCAGCAGTTTGATACAGGGGGCCGGTGAGCAGTTCTTC. It codes for CASSLIQGAGEQFF.

The V call is TRBV4-3, the J call TRBJ2-6; 7 positions match TRBD2. Trimming removed 4 bases from V and 1 base from J; junction bases left unmatched: 10. Germline values: CDR1 LGHNA, CDR2 YSLEER. The CDR3 has 18 amino acids. In nucleotides, the CDR3 is TGCGCCAGCAGCCCCCGGGGAGCGGGAAGTTCTGGGGCCAACGTCCTGACTTTC. Amino acids: CASSPRGAGSSGANVLTF.

This chain uses TRBV10-1 with TRBJ1-6; D is perhaps TRBD1 (6 bases). CDR3 length: 17 amino acids. Trimming took off 8 bases at V and 5 bases at J, with 22 bases between the two ends. The germline gives CDR1 WNHNN, CDR2 SYGVQD (reference sequence). DNA for the CDR3: TGCGCCAGCTCTCCTTCCGGGGGGCCTATGAATAATTCACCCCTCCACTTT. Encoded protein: CASSPSGGPMNNSPLHF.

The rearrangement joins TRBV5-1 to TRBJ1-3, with 7 positions matching TRBD1. Losses at the gene ends were 0 bases for V and 10 bases for J; bases not matched to a gene: 4. The CDR3 has 13 residues. Germline CDR1 is SGHRS and CDR2 is YFSETQ. The CDR3 DNA follows: TGCGCCAGCAGCTTGGACCAGGGGGGTACCATATATTTT. This codes for CASSLDQGGTIYF.

This clone was observed a few times. J is TRBJ1-1 and V is TRBV5-4, with D tentatively TRBD1 (6 bases). CDR1 SGHNT and CDR2 YYREEE come from the germline V gene (reference sequence). V lost 4 bases and J lost 0, with 13 bases in between. The CDR3 totals 15 residues. CDR3 protein: CASSPRGSMNTEAFF. For the CDR3, the DNA is TGTGCCAGCAGCCCGAGGGGGTCCATGAACACTGAAGCTTTCTTT.

This chain joins TRBV5-6 and TRBJ1-1; possible D gene TRBD1, 5 bases. This CDR3 comprises 16 residues. The germline gives CDR1 SGHDT, CDR2 YYEEEE. Trimming left V 4 bases short and J 3 bases short, with 19 bases between. CDR3 sequence reads: CASSPQIGGGDTEAFF. The CDR3 nucleotides are TGTGCCAGCAGCCCCCAAATCGGCGGGGGGGACACTGAAGCTTTCTTT. The full variable domain, completed using reference TRBV5-6 and TRBJ1-1, is DAGVTQSPTHLIKTRGQQVTLRCSPKSGHDTVSWYQQALGQGPQFIFQYYEEEERQRGNFPDRFSGHQFPNYSSELNVNALLLGDSALYLCASSPQIGGGDTEAFFGQGTRLTVV.

This chain links TRBV10-3 with TRBJ1-2; TRBD1 agrees at 8 bases. The CDR3 sequence is 15 residues long. Germline CDR1 reads ENHRY; CDR2 reads SYGVKD. The ends lost 2 bases at V and 3 bases at J; junction bases unmatched: 5. The CDR3: CAISEGRGPDYGYTF. The CDR3 nucleotides are TGTGCCATCAGTGAGGGCAGGGGGCCTGACTATGGCTACACCTTC.

This chain connects TRBV7-9 to TRBJ2-7, with 7 positions matching TRBD2. CDR3 size: 15 residues. V trimming: 2 bases; J trimming: 2 bases; junction bases outside the gene matches: 6. In germline, CDR1 is SEHNR, CDR2 FQNEAQ (reference sequence). CDR3 bases: TGTGCCAGCAGCTTAAGAGCGGGAACCACCTACGAGCAGTACTTC. It yields the protein CASSLRAGTTYEQYF.

The chain joins TRBV14 to TRBJ2-5, with D unclear. The V and J ends lost 1 base and 1 base respectively, with 7 bases between them. This CDR3 spans 14 amino acids. The germline V gene has CDR1 SGHDN and CDR2 FVKESK. The chain's CDR3 is CASSQVLGQETQYF. CDR3 in DNA: TGTGCCAGCAGCCAAGTGCTAGGCCAAGAGACCCAGTACTTC.

Only one count was recorded for this clone. The genes are TRBV11-2 and TRBJ1-1; weak D call: TRBD1 (6 bases). The CDR3 is 16 amino acids. The V gene lost 1 base and the J gene lost 4 bases, with 16 bases spanning the gap. Per germline, CDR1 SGHAT and CDR2 FQNNGV. This CDR3 is CASSLVKGQGSTEAFF. The CDR3 region has the DNA TGTGCCAGCAGCTTAGTCAAGGGTCAGGGGAGCACTGAAGCTTTCTTT.

The rearrangement links TRBV4-3 to TRBJ2-2; 11 positions match TRBD2. Germline assignment: CDR1 LGHNA and CDR2 YSLEER. The CDR3 is 16 amino acids. Trimming took 5 bases from V and 1 from J; bases not matched to a gene: 3. The CDR3 region is CASSISGRGNTGELFF. The CDR3 coding sequence is TGCGCCAGCAGCATTAGCGGGAGGGGGAACACCGGGGAGCTGTTTTTT.

The chain employs TRBV5-5 and TRBJ2-7; 9 bases agree with TRBD1. Germline lookup yields CDR1 SGHKS and CDR2 YYEKEE (reference sequence). The CDR3 spans 15 residues. Unmatched junction bases numbered 8, after V lost 1 base and J lost 6 bases. CDR3 sequence (DNA): TGTGCCAGCAGCTTGTGGGACAGGGCCGACATCGAGCAGTACTTC. The encoded protein is CASSLWDRADIEQYF.

The J gene is TRBJ2-1, the V gene TRBV4-3; the match to TRBD2 covers 8 bases. Germline CDR1 reads LGHNA; CDR2 reads YSLEER. Unmatched junction bases numbered 10, after V lost 5 bases and J lost 4 bases. This CDR3 region has 16 residues. The CDR3 DNA follows: TGCGCCAGCAGCTTCCTCGAGAGCGGGGGTTACAATGAGCAGTTCTTC. It codes for CASSFLESGGYNEQFF.

The chain carries TRBV19 and TRBJ2-4, with TRBD1 matching over 8 bases. In germline, CDR1 is LNHDA, CDR2 SQIVND (reference sequence). V gave up 3 bases and J gave up 9 bases; unmatched junction bases: 7. This CDR3 is built from 14 residues. CDR3 DNA: TGTGCCAGTAGTATGATAGGACAGGGCGGCATTCAGTACTTC. Protein: CASSMIGQGGIQYF. Variable domain in full (rest from reference TRBV19 and TRBJ2-4): DGGITQSPKYLFRKEGQNVTLSCEQNLNHDAMYWYRQDPGQGLRLIYYSQIVNDFQKGDIAEGYSVSREKKESFPLTVTSAQKNPTAFYLCASSMIGQGGIQYFGAGTRLSVL.

As DNA, the CDR3 is TGTGCCAGCAGCCAAGATTCCCCCCCTAGCGGCCTAAACACTGAAGCTTTCTTT. It specifies CASSQDSPPSGLNTEAFF. The chain carries TRBV4-2 and TRBJ1-1; no definite D call. The CDR3 runs 18 residues. Germline V gene sequence: CDR1 LGHNA, CDR2 YNFKEQ. V lost 0 bases, J lost 2 bases, and 19 bases lay in between.

This clone showed up just once. V usage is TRBV4-2 and J usage is TRBJ2-3; 8 nucleotides line up with TRBD2. The CDR3 length is 16 residues. The V and J ends lost 0 bases and 1 base, in that order; junction bases with no gene match: 3. In germline, CDR1 is LGHNA, CDR2 YNFKEQ. The CDR3 protein is CASSQDTGGGTDTQYF. CDR3 bases: TGTGCCAGCAGCCAAGATACCGGGGGGGGCACAGATACGCAGTATTTT.